The T cell receptor beta chain described here comes from a study of blood T cells in healthy people across ages. Study-wide results and limits: Versus aged donors, long-lived donors had higher diversity and more naive CD4+ cells.

With a J-beta primer mix and a sample-barcoded 5' primer, a second PCR ran roughly 6 to 12 cycles. TCRdb analysed the 5' RACE reads with MiXCR anew, one entry per CDR3 protein. The sample lists under 1,100,000 distinct CDR3 sequences; about 23% were seen once. Looked up from germline, CDR1 is LGHNA and CDR2 is YSLEER. The CDR3 is 15 amino acids. The V gene lost 6 bases and the J gene lost 3 bases, with 16 bases spanning the gap. Worth noting for this clonotype: Its antigen is not identified.

These sequences were also reported in another study, on T cells of mothers and their children.

The sequence derives from a girl between 2 and 10 years old in good health. The sample taken for sequencing was blood. V is TRBV4-3 and J is TRBJ2-3; D perhaps matches TRBD1 (5 bases). CDR3 sequence reads: CASSTKGRATDTQYF. The CDR3 nucleotides read TGCGCCAGCAGTACGAAGGGCAGGGCAACAGATACGCAGTATTTT.